This T cell receptor beta chain was obtained from a study of neoadjuvant anti-PD-1 for oral cavity cancer. In the study overall: Most patients had three to four biweekly doses of 3 mg/kg nivolumab before resection. General study findings and limits: Higher pretreatment blood Treg/Th17 ratios correlated with higher pretreatment blood and lower post-treatment tumor TCRbeta clonality.

A note on this clone: Antigen unknown.

This CDR3 has 15 residues. Germline-derived CDR1 and CDR2 are SGHAT and FQNNGV. Trimming shortened V by 5 bases and J by 0 bases, and 11 bases separated the two germline ends. The time point here: after neoadjuvant nivolumab, at surgical resection. Here immunoSEQ multiplex PCR was the method, and the copy in TCRdb shows in-frame clones only, minus some. Here the sample spans approximately 13,000 clones, roughly 71% being singletons. The receptor's source is a person aged 35-80 years with oral cavity squamous cell carcinoma. The V and J genes are TRBV11-2 and TRBJ2-1; D remains ambiguous. The sequences come from PBMCs, collected after nivolumab (anti-PD-1) treatment. CDR3 region: CASSRPGSSYNEQFF. CDR3 DNA: TGTGCCAGCAGCCGACCCGGGTCCTCCTACAATGAGCAGTTCTTC.